The rows below give T cell receptor beta chains drawn from one sample of a study of cytomegalovirus exposure and HLA in healthy donors. The data were produced by immunoSEQ multiplex PCR, yet TCRdb's version contains in-frame clones alone and is incomplete. The sample records about 110,000 clones, roughly 80% being singletons. The sequenced sample consisted of PBMCs. The receptors were sampled from a man aged 25 to 45 in good health and CMV-seropositive. CDR3s include the opening cysteine and the closing phenylalanine or tryptophan. Each record gives: V gene, D gene, J gene, clone size, CDR3 protein, CDR3 DNA. A D gene is named only where the DNA matches it firmly. Clone size is stated in some rows and not others, as once, few, many or a class when expanded.

V: TRBV2; D: TRBD2; J: TRBJ2-1; size: few; CDR3: CASSPSGGVFNEQFF; DNA: TGTGCCAGCTCCCCTAGCGGGGGCGTGTTCAATGAGCAGTTCTTC
V: TRBV7-9; D: .; J: TRBJ1-1; size: .; CDR3: CASSLVGRGGLNTEAFF; DNA: TGTGCCAGCAGCTTAGTGGGGCGGGGGGGCCTAAACACTGAAGCTTTCTTT
V: TRBV30; D: .; J: TRBJ2-7; size: .; CDR3: CAWSWAGDEQYF; DNA: TGTGCCTGGAGTTGGGCAGGGGACGAGCAGTACTTC
V: TRBV11-2; D: .; J: TRBJ2-3; size: .; CDR3: CASSWREANSVDF; DNA: TGTGCCAGCAGCTGGCGCGAAGCCAACAGTGTTGATTTT
V: TRBV14; D: TRBD2; J: TRBJ2-7; size: .; CDR3: CASSPNPGSGGRSYEQYF; DNA: TGTGCCAGCAGCCCCAACCCAGGGAGCGGGGGGCGCTCCTACGAGCAGTACTTC
V: TRBV14; D: .; J: TRBJ2-1; size: .; CDR3: CASSQEIIQFF; DNA: TGTGCCAGCAGCCAAGAAATAATACAGTTCTTC
V: TRBV7-2; D: TRBD2; J: TRBJ2-7; size: .; CDR3: CASNSLAGGSEQYF; DNA: TGTGCCAGCAACAGCCTAGCGGGGGGTTCGGAGCAGTACTTC
V: TRBV4-1; D: .; J: TRBJ2-7; size: few; CDR3: CASSQDVGVPYEQYF; DNA: TGCGCCAGCAGCCAAGATGTTGGAGTCCCCTACGAGCAGTACTTC
V: TRBV11-3; D: TRBD2; J: TRBJ2-3; size: .; CDR3: CASSRPTSGRSDTQYF; DNA: TGTGCCAGCAGCCGCCCGACTAGCGGGAGGTCAGATACGCAGTATTTT
V: TRBV7-8; D: TRBD1; J: TRBJ1-2; size: once; CDR3: CASSPGGAGYGYTF; DNA: TGTGCCAGCAGCCCAGGGGGCGCGGGCTATGGCTACACCTTC
V: TRBV6-5; D: .; J: TRBJ1-6; size: .; CDR3: CASSYRQSYNSPLHF; DNA: TGTGCCAGCAGTTACCGACAGTCCTATAATTCACCCCTCCACTTT
V: TRBV7-2; D: .; J: TRBJ2-2; size: .; CDR3: CASSLDRINTGELFF; DNA: TGTGCCAGCAGCTTAGACAGGATTAACACCGGGGAGCTGTTTTTT
V: TRBV11-2; D: .; J: TRBJ1-2; size: .; CDR3: CASSVGQYGYTF; DNA: TGTGCCAGCAGCGTCGGACAGTATGGCTACACCTTC
V: TRBV6-5; D: .; J: TRBJ1-5; size: few; CDR3: CASSFRWDYLQHF; DNA: TGTGCCAGCAGTTTTCGGTGGGACTATCTCCAGCATTTT
V: TRBV9; D: TRBD1; J: TRBJ2-1; size: few; CDR3: CASSLQGDEQFF; DNA: TGTGCCAGCAGCTTACAGGGGGATGAGCAGTTCTTC
V: TRBV28; D: TRBD2; J: TRBJ2-1; size: .; CDR3: CASSFSGLAYNEQFF; DNA: TGTGCCAGCAGTTTTTCCGGACTAGCCTACAATGAGCAGTTCTTC
V: TRBV11-2; D: TRBD1; J: TRBJ1-1; size: .; CDR3: CASSLAPGQLTEAFF; DNA: TGTGCCAGCAGCCTCGCCCCGGGACAGCTCACTGAAGCTTTCTTT
V: TRBV18; D: .; J: TRBJ2-7; size: .; CDR3: CASSPVAGAPYEQYF; DNA: TGTGCCAGCTCACCGGTGGCAGGGGCTCCCTACGAGCAGTACTTC
V: TRBV30; D: .; J: TRBJ1-1; size: .; CDR3: CAWIPRTQNTEAFF; DNA: TGTGCCTGGATTCCACGGACACAAAACACTGAAGCTTTCTTT
V: TRBV18; D: .; J: TRBJ2-5; size: .; CDR3: CASSPQSAGGETQYF; DNA: TGTGCCAGCTCACCACAGTCAGCGGGTGGGGAGACCCAGTACTTC
V: TRBV5-1; D: .; J: TRBJ2-5; size: .; CDR3: CASSLYGREETQYF; DNA: TGCGCCAGCAGCTTGTACGGGAGAGAAGAGACCCAGTACTTC
V: TRBV5-5; D: .; J: TRBJ2-5; size: .; CDR3: CASTPRGAGSETQYF; DNA: TGTGCCAGCACCCCTCGAGGAGCGGGTTCAGAGACCCAGTACTTC
V: TRBV6-6; D: TRBD1; J: TRBJ2-7; size: .; CDR3: CASSWDRTYEQYF; DNA: TGTGCCAGCAGCTGGGACAGAACCTACGAGCAGTACTTC
V: TRBV27; D: .; J: TRBJ1-1; size: .; CDR3: CASSLFGVGGFGAEAFF; DNA: TGTGCCAGCAGTTTATTCGGGGTGGGGGGGTTCGGCGCTGAAGCTTTCTTT
V: TRBV5-1; D: TRBD2; J: TRBJ2-5; size: .; CDR3: CASSLTSGQETQYF; DNA: TGCGCCAGCAGCTTGACTAGCGGACAAGAGACCCAGTACTTC
V: TRBV5-1; D: .; J: TRBJ2-1; size: .; CDR3: CASSLETRNEQFF; DNA: TGCGCCAGCAGCTTAGAGACTCGGAATGAGCAGTTCTTC
V: TRBV19; D: .; J: TRBJ1-5; size: .; CDR3: CASRNRVEQPQHF; DNA: TGTGCCAGTAGGAACAGGGTCGAGCAGCCCCAGCATTTT
V: TRBV6-1; D: TRBD2; J: TRBJ2-5; size: .; CDR3: CASSEPAGGLGETQYF; DNA: TGTGCCAGCAGTGAACCAGCGGGGGGGCTCGGAGAGACCCAGTACTTC
V: TRBV5-4; D: .; J: TRBJ2-3; size: .; CDR3: CASSASDTQYF; DNA: TGTGCCAGCAGCGCGTCAGATACGCAGTATTTT
V: TRBV2; D: TRBD2; J: TRBJ2-3; size: .; CDR3: CASSLAETTDTQYF; DNA: TGTGCCAGCAGTCTAGCGGAAACCACAGATACGCAGTATTTT
V: TRBV28; D: .; J: TRBJ1-2; size: .; CDR3: CASRGPPNYGYTF; DNA: TGTGCCAGTAGAGGGCCCCCTAACTATGGCTACACCTTC
V: TRBV7-9; D: .; J: TRBJ1-1; size: .; CDR3: CASSLEPQAFF; DNA: TGTGCCAGCAGCTTAGAGCCGCAAGCTTTCTTT
V: TRBV6-1; D: .; J: TRBJ1-2; size: .; CDR3: CATPSPVGFYGYTF; DNA: TGTGCCACCCCAAGCCCCGTGGGCTTCTATGGCTACACCTTC
V: TRBV10-3; D: TRBD1; J: TRBJ2-1; size: .; CDR3: CAISERQGAGGPSSYNEQFF; DNA: TGTGCCATCAGTGAACGACAGGGGGCGGGGGGACCTAGCTCCTACAATGAGCAGTTCTTC
V: TRBV4-1; D: TRBD2; J: TRBJ2-1; size: .; CDR3: CASSRGLAGGRSYNEQFF; DNA: TGCGCCAGCAGCCGAGGACTAGCGGGGGGACGCTCCTACAATGAGCAGTTCTTC
V: TRBV9; D: TRBD2; J: TRBJ2-1; size: once; CDR3: CASSRGGVLSYNEQFF; DNA: TGTGCCAGCAGCCGGGGGGGGGTCCTTTCCTACAATGAGCAGTTCTTC
V: TRBV4-1; D: TRBD1; J: TRBJ2-7; size: .; CDR3: CASSQGRQGAYEQYF; DNA: TGCGCCAGCAGCCAAGGGCGACAGGGGGCCTACGAGCAGTACTTC
V: TRBV29-1; D: .; J: TRBJ1-4; size: few; CDR3: CSAETVEKLFF; DNA: TGCAGCGCCGAGACAGTAGAAAAACTGTTTTTT
V: TRBV19; D: TRBD1; J: TRBJ2-7; size: .; CDR3: CASSIAGQGTYEQYF; DNA: TGTGCCAGTAGTATCGCGGGACAGGGAACCTACGAGCAGTACTTC
V: TRBV7-9; D: TRBD2; J: TRBJ2-6; size: .; CDR3: CASSPPPGLRLGANVLTF; DNA: TGTGCCAGCAGCCCACCCCCGGGACTACGGTTGGGGGCCAACGTCCTGACTTTC
V: TRBV5-6; D: TRBD2; J: TRBJ2-1; size: .; CDR3: CASSLPSGSSNEQFF; DNA: TGTGCCAGCAGCTTGCCAAGCGGGAGTAGCAATGAGCAGTTCTTC
V: TRBV13; D: TRBD2; J: TRBJ2-1; size: .; CDR3: CASSEGLAGDHEQFF; DNA: TGTGCCAGCAGCGAGGGACTAGCGGGAGACCATGAGCAGTTCTTC
V: TRBV5-1; D: TRBD2; J: TRBJ2-1; size: .; CDR3: CASSFRTSGSGFNEQFF; DNA: TGCGCCAGCAGCTTTCGGACTAGCGGGAGTGGATTCAATGAGCAGTTCTTC
V: TRBV5-1; D: .; J: TRBJ2-1; size: .; CDR3: CASSLAGDNEQFF; DNA: TGCGCCAGCAGCTTGGCGGGAGACAATGAGCAGTTCTTC
V: TRBV5-1; D: .; J: TRBJ1-1; size: .; CDR3: CASSLFGAEAFF; DNA: TGCGCCAGCAGCTTGTTCGGGGCTGAAGCTTTCTTT
V: TRBV7-2; D: TRBD1; J: TRBJ2-7; size: .; CDR3: CASSLRTGLSYEQYF; DNA: TGTGCCAGCAGCCTCCGGACAGGGCTTTCCTACGAGCAGTACTTC
V: TRBV7-9; D: TRBD2; J: TRBJ2-2; size: .; CDR3: CASSFGRGDTGELFF; DNA: TGTGCCAGCAGCTTCGGGCGGGGGGACACCGGGGAGCTGTTTTTT
V: TRBV30; D: TRBD1; J: TRBJ2-7; size: .; CDR3: CAWSPRDRVTYEQYF; DNA: TGTGCCTGGAGTCCCAGGGACAGGGTTACCTACGAGCAGTACTTC
V: TRBV29-1; D: TRBD2; J: TRBJ2-5; size: .; CDR3: CSVEVASGGETQYF; DNA: TGCAGCGTTGAAGTAGCTAGCGGGGGTGAGACCCAGTACTTC
V: TRBV9; D: TRBD1; J: TRBJ1-1; size: .; CDR3: CASSATGLVTEAFF; DNA: TGTGCCAGCAGCGCGACAGGGCTAGTGACTGAAGCTTTCTTT
V: TRBV11-3; D: .; J: TRBJ1-5; size: .; CDR3: CASSLDRGLGATRNQPQHF; DNA: TGTGCCAGCAGCTTAGATAGGGGTCTGGGGGCGACGAGGAATCAGCCCCAGCATTTT